Listed below are T cell receptor beta chains from one sample, sequenced in a study of Tregs in tolerant kidney transplant recipients. TCRdb's table, derived via immunoSEQ multiplex PCR, lists solely in-frame clones and lacks some. The sample has around 50,000 clones; around 90% are singletons. The sample in question was CD8+ T cells from blood (PBMCs), obtained 24 months after the transplant. Receptor source: a human patient who received a combined kidney and bone marrow transplant. Some T cells may originate from the graft donor. Both conserved end residues are part of each CDR3. Each record gives: CDR3 length, J gene, D gene, clone size, V gene, CDR3 DNA, CDR3 protein. A D gene is named only where the DNA matches it firmly. Clone size appears in some rows only: once, few, many, or a class for an expanded clone.

14 TRBJ2-3 - - TRBV7-3 TGTGCCAGCAGCTTAGTGGACGGGGCAGATACGCAGTATTTT CASSLVDGADTQYF
15 TRBJ1-4 - - TRBV10-3 TGTGCCATCAGTCCCACTGCCGCAACTAATGAAAAACTGTTTTTT CAISPTAATNEKLFF
20 TRBJ2-2 TRBD2 - TRBV5-1 TGCGCCAGCAGCCCCCGGGACAGGGTCACAACTAGCGGGAGTGTCGGGGAGCTGTTTTTT CASSPRDRVTTSGSVGELFF
18 TRBJ2-1 TRBD1 - TRBV7-2 TGTGCCAGCACCCGACGCCTGGAACCCGGGACAGCAATCAATGAGCAGTTCTTC CASTRRLEPGTAINEQFF
12 TRBJ2-1 - - TRBV19 TGTGCCAGTATCAACAGGCTGGATGAGCAGTTCTTC CASINRLDEQFF
12 TRBJ1-2 - - TRBV12-1 TGTGCCAGCAGCCCGGGGTCAGTTGGCTACACCTTC CASSPGSVGYTF
14 TRBJ2-7 TRBD1 few TRBV2 TGTGCCAGCAGTACCGGGACAGGGTTCGACGAGCAGTACTTC CASSTGTGFDEQYF
14 TRBJ2-5 - once TRBV4-2 TGTGCCAGCAGCCACGGTGGTCGAGGGGAGACCCAGTACTTC CASSHGGRGETQYF
13 TRBJ2-7 - - TRBV15 TGTGCCACCAGCAGGGACTCATTAAACGAGCAGTACTTC CATSRDSLNEQYF
13 TRBJ1-2 - once TRBV9 TGTGCCAGCAGCGCCACAGGAAACTATGGCTACACCTTC CASSATGNYGYTF
13 TRBJ2-1 TRBD2 - TRBV30 TGTGCCGGCCCGGGACTAGATGCCGGTGAGCAGTTCTTC CAGPGLDAGEQFF
14 TRBJ1-1 - - TRBV13 TGTGCCAGCAGACCGGACATGATAAACACTGAAGCTTTCTTT CASRPDMINTEAFF
14 TRBJ2-1 TRBD2 - TRBV27 TGTGCCAGCACCTTCACTAGCGGGGCCAATGAGCAGTTCTTC CASTFTSGANEQFF
13 TRBJ1-2 - - TRBV9 TGTGCCAGCAGCGTACAGGGTACGAGTGGCTACACCTTC CASSVQGTSGYTF
18 TRBJ2-1 TRBD1 - TRBV18 TGTGCCAGCTCACCAGGACAATCGATGGGACAGGGGGTGAATGAGCAGTTCTTC CASSPGQSMGQGVNEQFF
14 TRBJ2-7 TRBD2 - TRBV2 TGTGCCAGCTACTGGTTAGCGGGAAACTACGAGCAGTACTTC CASYWLAGNYEQYF
14 TRBJ1-5 TRBD1 - TRBV19 TGTGCCAGTGCTGACAGGGGTGGAAATCAGCCCCAGCATTTT CASADRGGNQPQHF
15 TRBJ1-5 TRBD1 - TRBV7-6 TGTGCCAGCAGTTCGACAGGGCCCGGCAATCAGCCCCAGCATTTT CASSSTGPGNQPQHF
16 TRBJ2-2 - - TRBV4-3 TGCGCCAGCAGCCAAAAACTCGCCCCCAACACCGGGGAGCTGTTTTTT CASSQKLAPNTGELFF
15 TRBJ1-5 TRBD1 few TRBV6-4 TGTGCCAGCAGTACAGACAGGGGGAGCAATCAGCCCCAGCATTTT CASSTDRGSNQPQHF
14 TRBJ2-1 - - TRBV7-9 TGTGCCAGCAGCGGAGGCGACGTAGGGACTCGCCCGTTCTTC CASSGGDVGTRPFF
11 TRBJ2-7 TRBD1 - TRBV4-2 TGTGCCGTCGGGACAGGCTACGAGCAGTACTTC CAVGTGYEQYF
9 TRBJ1-2 - - TRBV23-1 TGCGCCAGCCACCGGGGCTACACCTTC CASHRGYTF
12 TRBJ2-4 - - TRBV29-1 TGCAGCACCGGGAAAGCCAAAAACATTCAGTACTTC CSTGKAKNIQYF
17 TRBJ2-1 TRBD2 - TRBV2 TGTGCCAGTTCGGGACTAGCGGGCTTGAGCTCCTACAATGAGCAGTTCTTC CASSGLAGLSSYNEQFF
14 TRBJ1-5 - - TRBV7-9 TGTGCCAGCAGCTTACCCGGGGAGGTTCAGCCCCAGCATTTT CASSLPGEVQPQHF
13 TRBJ1-2 - - TRBV2 TGTGCCAGCAGCCTCTGGGGGGAGCATGGCTACACCTTC CASSLWGEHGYTF
15 TRBJ2-7 - - TRBV7-6 TGTGCCAGCAGCTTAGCCCCGGGACAACACTACGAGCAGTACTTC CASSLAPGQHYEQYF
16 TRBJ2-7 - - TRBV4-3 TGCGCCAGCAGCCAAGATCGGACAGCTAAATACTACGAGCAGTACTTC CASSQDRTAKYYEQYF
16 TRBJ1-1 TRBD1 - TRBV7-8 TGTGCCAGCAGCTTAGCGGGCAGGGGGCGCGGCACTGAAGCTTTCTTT CASSLAGRGRGTEAFF
17 TRBJ2-1 TRBD1 - TRBV27 TGTGCCAGCAGTTTATGGGGGACAGGGGATATGGGCAATGAGCAGTTCTTC CASSLWGTGDMGNEQFF